This T cell receptor beta chain was identified in a study of blood T cell repertoires in COVID-19. About the study: Donors in the United States, Italy and Spain gave samples during acute or convalescent COVID-19.

Profiled with immunoSEQ multiplex PCR; TCRdb holds only in-frame clones, not every one. The data hold roughly 380,000 clones, with roughly 90% observed a single time. Trimming removed 8 bases from V and 5 bases from J; junction bases left unmatched: 10. The CDR3 length is 13 residues. Germline V CDR1 and CDR2: GTSNPN, SVGIG (reference sequence). Membership in each cohort depended on participant-reported clinical history. During the 2 weeks before they entered the study, exposed participants had met someone with a PCR-confirmed or clinician-diagnosed COVID-19 case. The sequenced material came from PBMCs or T cells enriched from blood (not recorded which). This clonotype was sampled from a woman aged 25 to 39 who had been exposed to COVID-19. The gene calls are TRBV30 and TRBJ1-2, with 8 bases fitting TRBD1. DNA for the CDR3: TGTGCCCTCTTCGACAGGGGTAGTTATGGCTACACCTTC. Translation: CALFDRGSYGYTF.